This TCR beta chain appears in the sequencing data of a study of PD-1 blockade in classical Hodgkin lymphoma (dated by TCRdb to 2019 to 2021). Study-level background: The study used TCR beta sequencing and CyTOF to define a peripheral blood immune signature of response to PD-1 blockade in classical Hodgkin lymphoma. The paper's findings and limits, for the study overall: Newly diagnosed patients were reported to have lower baseline TCR diversity than healthy donors, and relapsed/refractory patients were reported to have lower baseline TCR diversity still. The study covered only a single clinical trial cohort, and the causes of the repertoire differences, possibly disease activity or prior therapy, were still not defined.

The meaning of the sample's time point label: newly diagnosed, previously untreated cHL patient sample. As a comparison group for the relapsed/refractory trial patients, PBMCs from patients with newly diagnosed, previously untreated classical Hodgkin lymphoma were sequenced. Peripheral blood was collected in 8 mL Vacutainer Cell Preparation Tubes, from which PBMCs were isolated by centrifugation and then cryopreserved. Genomic DNA was isolated using the Qiagen DNeasy kit from unsorted PBMCs as well as from negatively selected CD4+ and CD8+ fractions. Using primers that anneal to V and J segments, immunoSEQ multiplex PCR amplified the TCR beta CDR3 regions. Amplification bias was minimized using a synthetic immune receptor repertoire, and residual bias was removed computationally after sequencing. Regarding the original processing steps: Custom Python scripts were used to quantify repertoire diversity as the Shannon entropy index. Unsorted, CD4+ and CD8+ repertoires were analyzed separately, except in combined analyses where CD4+ and CD8+ sequences were merged in silico. The table was pulled from immuneACCESS by TCRdb, which kept in-frame rearrangements only. Such tables lose some clones; where checked, under half of the loss comes from unresolved V genes, and the rest has no known cause. V, J and clone size reflect that table, while D and trimming were determined from the DNA. The sample contains about 17,000 clones, 87% of them found a single time. 3.9% of the sample lies in the top ten.

The CDR1 and CDR2 encoded by the germline V gene (reference sequence) are LNHDA and SQIVND. The CDR3 contains 16 residues, cysteine and phenylalanine counted. Just the 48-base CDR3 DNA is kept, in frame starting at base 1. V lost 4 bases and J lost 4 bases; the stretch between them is 16 bases long. Details on this clone: The clone's antigen remains unknown. Base quality data are lacking; no much larger clone is found one base away.

The rearrangement joined TRBV19 to TRBJ2-2; the D gene assignment is ambiguous. The sample taken for sequencing was peripheral blood mononuclear cells (PBMCs). This TCR was recovered from a human donor with classical Hodgkin lymphoma. The CDR3 reads CASSKGMGLSTGELFF. The sequenced DNA is TGTGCCAGTAGTAAGGGAATGGGATTAAGCACCGGGGAGCTGTTTTTT.